The T cell receptor (beta chain) under discussion was sequenced for a study of PD-1 blockade in classical Hodgkin lymphoma. Relative to its sample, this clone is hyperexpanded. Its target is unknown. With no exception, relapse followed autologous stem cell transplantation in all patients, and brentuximab vedotin exposure varied. Regarding the study as a whole: Only CD4+ TCR diversity, not CD8+, had risen significantly by C4D1. What caused the repertoire differences, perhaps disease activity or prior therapy, remains undefined. Relative to healthy donors, newly diagnosed patients reportedly had lower baseline TCR diversity, which was reported as lower still in relapsed/refractory patients.

Profiling relied on immunoSEQ multiplex PCR, and the TCRdb table lists in-frame clones only, not all of them. Of approximately 70,000 clones in the sample, 85% to 95% are singletons; the top ten hold more than 6.5%. The sequence derives from a human donor with classical Hodgkin lymphoma. Sequencing used peripheral blood mononuclear cells (PBMCs), obtained at baseline.

The CDR3 loop is CASSLVGLEAVEQYF. DNA of the CDR3: TGTGCCAGCAGCTTAGTAGGACTAGAAGCGGTCGAGCAGTACTTC. This sequence joins TRBV7-9 and TRBJ2-7; the match to TRBD2 covers 7 bases. The V segment lost 1 base and the J segment 6 bases; nucleotides outside the gene matches: 9. The CDR3 has 15 residues. Germline V CDR1 and CDR2: SEHNR, FQNEAQ (reference sequence). Drawing the rest from reference TRBV7-9 and TRBJ2-7, the complete variable domain is DTGVSQNPRHKITKRGQNVTFRCDPISEHNRLYWYRQTLGQGPEFLTYFQNEAQLEKSRLLSDRFSAERPKGSFSTLEIQRTEQGDSAMYLCASSLVGLEAVEQYFGPGTRLTVT.